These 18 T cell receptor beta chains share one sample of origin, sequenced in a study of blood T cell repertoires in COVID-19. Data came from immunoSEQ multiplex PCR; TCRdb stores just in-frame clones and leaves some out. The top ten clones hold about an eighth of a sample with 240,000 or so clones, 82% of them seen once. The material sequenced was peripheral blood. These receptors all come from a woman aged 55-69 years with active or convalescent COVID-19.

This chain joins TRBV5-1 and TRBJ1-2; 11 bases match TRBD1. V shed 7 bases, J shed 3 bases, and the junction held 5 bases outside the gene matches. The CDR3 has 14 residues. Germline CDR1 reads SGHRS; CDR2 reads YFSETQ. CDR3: CASRPGQGDYGYTF. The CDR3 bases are TGCGCCAGCCGACCGGGACAGGGGGACTATGGCTACACCTTC.

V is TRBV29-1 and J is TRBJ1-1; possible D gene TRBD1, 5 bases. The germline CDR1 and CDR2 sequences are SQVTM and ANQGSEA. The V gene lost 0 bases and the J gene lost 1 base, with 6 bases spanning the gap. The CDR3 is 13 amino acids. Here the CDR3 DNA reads TGCAGCGTTGAAGAGGGGGGGAACACTGAAGCTTTCTTT. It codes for CSVEEGGNTEAFF.

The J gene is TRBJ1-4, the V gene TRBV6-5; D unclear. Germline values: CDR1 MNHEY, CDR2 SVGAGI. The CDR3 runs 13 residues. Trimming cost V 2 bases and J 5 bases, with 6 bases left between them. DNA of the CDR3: TGTGCCAGCAGTTACCGTCCCAATGAAAAACTGTTTTTT. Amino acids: CASSYRPNEKLFF.

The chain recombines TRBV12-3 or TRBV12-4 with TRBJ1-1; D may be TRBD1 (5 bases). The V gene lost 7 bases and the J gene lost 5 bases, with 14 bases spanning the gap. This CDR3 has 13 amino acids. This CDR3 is CASTGGRWTEAFF. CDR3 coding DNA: TGTGCCAGCACCGGGGGGAGATGGACTGAAGCTTTCTTT.

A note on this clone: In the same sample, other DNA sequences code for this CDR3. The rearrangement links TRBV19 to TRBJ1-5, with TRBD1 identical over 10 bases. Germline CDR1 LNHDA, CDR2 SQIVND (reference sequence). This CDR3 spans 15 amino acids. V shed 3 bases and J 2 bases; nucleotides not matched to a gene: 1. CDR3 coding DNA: TGTGCCAGTAGTATCGGGACAGGGGGCAATCAGCCCCAGCATTTT. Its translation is CASSIGTGGNQPQHF.

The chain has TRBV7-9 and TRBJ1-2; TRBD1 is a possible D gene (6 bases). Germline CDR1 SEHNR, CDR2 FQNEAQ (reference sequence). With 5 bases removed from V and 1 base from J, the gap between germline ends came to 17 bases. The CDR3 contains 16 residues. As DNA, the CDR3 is TGTGCCAGCAGCCCCCATGGGGGCAGGGATAACTATGGCTACACCTTC. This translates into CASSPHGGRDNYGYTF.

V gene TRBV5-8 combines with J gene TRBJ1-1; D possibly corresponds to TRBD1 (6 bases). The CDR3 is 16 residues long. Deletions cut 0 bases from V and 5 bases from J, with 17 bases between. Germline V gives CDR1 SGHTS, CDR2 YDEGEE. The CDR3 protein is CASSLGRGGSGTEAFF. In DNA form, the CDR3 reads TGTGCCAGCAGCTTGGGGAGGGGGGGAAGCGGGACTGAAGCTTTCTTT.

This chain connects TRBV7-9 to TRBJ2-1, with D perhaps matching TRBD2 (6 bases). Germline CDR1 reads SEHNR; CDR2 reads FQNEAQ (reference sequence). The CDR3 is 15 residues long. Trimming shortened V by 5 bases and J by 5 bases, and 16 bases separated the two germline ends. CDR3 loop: CASSQRGGDHNEQFF. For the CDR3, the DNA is TGTGCCAGCAGCCAACGCGGAGGGGACCACAATGAGCAGTTCTTC.

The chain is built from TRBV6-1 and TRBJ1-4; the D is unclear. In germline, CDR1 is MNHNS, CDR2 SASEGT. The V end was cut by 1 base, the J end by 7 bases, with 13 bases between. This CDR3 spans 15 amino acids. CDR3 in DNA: TGTGCCAGCAGTGAAGTTGGTATGGGAGGTGAAAAACTGTTTTTT. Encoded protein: CASSEVGMGGEKLFF.

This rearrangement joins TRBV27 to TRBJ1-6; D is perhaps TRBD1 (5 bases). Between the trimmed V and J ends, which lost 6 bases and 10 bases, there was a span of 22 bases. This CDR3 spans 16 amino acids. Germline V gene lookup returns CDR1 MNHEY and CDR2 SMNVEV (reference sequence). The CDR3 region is CASSRRGGVAGSPLHF. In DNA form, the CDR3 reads TGTGCCAGCAGCCGCCGGGGGGGAGTTGCAGGGTCACCCCTCCACTTT.

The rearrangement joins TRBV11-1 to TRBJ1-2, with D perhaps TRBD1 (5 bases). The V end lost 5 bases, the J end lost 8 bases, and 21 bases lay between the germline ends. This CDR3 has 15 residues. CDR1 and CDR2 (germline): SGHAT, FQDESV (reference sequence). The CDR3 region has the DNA TGTGCCAGCAGCCACGGGACTCCCGGAGGGAGAGGCTACACCTTC. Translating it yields CASSHGTPGGRGYTF.

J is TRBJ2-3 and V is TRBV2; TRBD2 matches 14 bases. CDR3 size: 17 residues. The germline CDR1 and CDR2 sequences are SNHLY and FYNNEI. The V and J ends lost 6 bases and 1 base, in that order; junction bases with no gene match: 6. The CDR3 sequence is CASSGLAGGPGTDTQYF. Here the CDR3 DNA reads TGTGCCAGCAGCGGACTAGCGGGGGGCCCTGGCACAGATACGCAGTATTTT.

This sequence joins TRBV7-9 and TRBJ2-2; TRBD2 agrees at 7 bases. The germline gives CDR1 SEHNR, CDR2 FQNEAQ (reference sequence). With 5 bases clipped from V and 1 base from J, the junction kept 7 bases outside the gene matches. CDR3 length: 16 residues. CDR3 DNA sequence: TGTGCCAGCAGCGGCCGCGGGGGAGTGAACACCGGGGAGCTGTTTTTT. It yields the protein CASSGRGGVNTGELFF. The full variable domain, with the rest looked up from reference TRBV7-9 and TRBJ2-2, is DTGVSQNPRHKITKRGQNVTFRCDPISEHNRLYWYRQTLGQGPEFLTYFQNEAQLEKSRLLSDRFSAERPKGSFSTLEIQRTEQGDSAMYLCASSGRGGVNTGELFFGEGSRLTVL.

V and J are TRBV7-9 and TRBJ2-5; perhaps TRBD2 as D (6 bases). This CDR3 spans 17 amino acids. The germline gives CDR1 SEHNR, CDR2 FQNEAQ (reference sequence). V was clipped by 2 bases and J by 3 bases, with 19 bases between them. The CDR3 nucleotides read TGTGCCAGCAGCTTAATCGGCTGGGGTAGCGGCAAAGAGACCCAGTACTTC. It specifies CASSLIGWGSGKETQYF.

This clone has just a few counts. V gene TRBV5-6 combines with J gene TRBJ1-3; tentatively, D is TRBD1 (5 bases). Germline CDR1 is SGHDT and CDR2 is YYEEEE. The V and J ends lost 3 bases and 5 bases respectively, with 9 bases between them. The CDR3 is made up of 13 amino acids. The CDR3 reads CASSSGDRNTIYF. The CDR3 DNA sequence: TGTGCCAGCAGCTCGGGGGATAGAAACACCATATATTTT.

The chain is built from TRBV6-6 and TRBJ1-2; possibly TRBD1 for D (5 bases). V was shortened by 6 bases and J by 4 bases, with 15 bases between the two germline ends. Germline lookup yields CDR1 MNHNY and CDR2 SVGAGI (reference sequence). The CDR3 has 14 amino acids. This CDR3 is CASSPDGGAYGYTF. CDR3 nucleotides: TGTGCCAGCAGCCCCGACGGTGGGGCCTATGGCTACACCTTC.

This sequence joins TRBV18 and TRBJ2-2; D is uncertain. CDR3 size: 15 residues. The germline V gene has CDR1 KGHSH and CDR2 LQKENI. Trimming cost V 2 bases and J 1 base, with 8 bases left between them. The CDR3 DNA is TGTGCCAGCTCACCAATCTCTAAGAACACCGGGGAGCTGTTTTTT. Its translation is CASSPISKNTGELFF.

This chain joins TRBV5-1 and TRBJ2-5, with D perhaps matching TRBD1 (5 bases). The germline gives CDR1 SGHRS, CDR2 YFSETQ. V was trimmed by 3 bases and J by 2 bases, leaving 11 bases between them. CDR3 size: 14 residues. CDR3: CASSWNRQQETQYF. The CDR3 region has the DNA TGCGCCAGCAGCTGGAACCGACAGCAAGAGACCCAGTACTTC.